A single sample gave rise to the 30 T cell receptor beta chains below, sequenced in a study of cytomegalovirus exposure and HLA in healthy donors. The PCR was carried out with 60 Vbeta primers and 13 Jbeta primers. TCRdb's copy holds only in-frame clones and misses some; the assay was immunoSEQ multiplex PCR. The sample yields about 200,000 clones, about 79% seen once. Sequenced sample: PBMCs. The receptor set was obtained from a man in his late teens or twenties in good health and CMV-seronegative.

The J gene is TRBJ1-4, the V gene TRBV7-2, with 7 bases lining up with TRBD1. The CDR3 spans 14 residues. V lost 2 bases to trimming and J lost 7 bases; unmatched junction nucleotides: 4. Germline CDR1 SGHTA, CDR2 FQGNSA. CDR3 amino acids: CASSLRQGAEKLFF. The CDR3 nucleotides are TGTGCCAGCAGCTTAAGACAGGGAGCTGAAAAACTGTTTTTT.

The V and J genes are TRBV7-2 and TRBJ2-1, with 9 bases fitting TRBD1. With V trimmed by 4 bases and J by 7 bases, 2 bases remained unmatched. CDR1 SGHTA and CDR2 FQGNSA come from the germline V gene. This CDR3 comprises 13 residues. CDR3 protein: CASSSTGGNEQFF. CDR3 nucleotide sequence: TGTGCCAGCAGCTCGACAGGGGGGAATGAGCAGTTCTTC.

The V and J genes are TRBV14 and TRBJ2-3; a possible D gene is TRBD1 (6 bases). This CDR3 has 17 residues. With 0 bases removed from V and 0 bases from J, the gap between germline ends came to 13 bases. Germline-derived CDR1 and CDR2 are SGHDN and FVKESK. The DNA of the CDR3 is TGTGCCAGCAGCCAAGATCGTGGGACATCTAGCACAGATACGCAGTATTTT. Protein product: CASSQDRGTSSTDTQYF.

The chain couples TRBV5-1 to TRBJ1-2; 9 bases map to TRBD1. V lost 3 bases to trimming and J lost 5 bases; unmatched junction nucleotides: 11. The CDR3 contains 16 residues. Looked up from germline, CDR1 is SGHRS and CDR2 is YFSETQ. The CDR3 spells CASSSSGDRGGYGYTF. The CDR3 DNA is TGCGCCAGCAGCTCGTCAGGAGACAGGGGGGGGTATGGCTACACCTTC.

J is TRBJ2-3 and V is TRBV6-5, with 7 bases lining up with TRBD2. Germline-derived CDR1 and CDR2 are MNHEY and SVGAGI. The CDR3 length is 14 residues. The V segment lost 5 bases and the J segment 2 bases; nucleotides outside the gene matches: 4. The CDR3 reads CASSPAGNTDTQYF. CDR3 sequence (DNA): TGTGCCAGCAGTCCAGCGGGGAACACAGATACGCAGTATTTT.

The chain has TRBV5-1 and TRBJ1-1; 7 nucleotides line up with TRBD1. The CDR3 is 15 amino acids. Per germline, CDR1 SGHRS and CDR2 YFSETQ. The V gene end was trimmed by 0 bases and the J gene end by 3 bases; junction bases not matched to a gene: 5. CDR3 in amino acids: CASSLAPGQDTEAFF. Here the CDR3 DNA reads TGCGCCAGCAGCTTGGCCCCTGGACAGGACACTGAAGCTTTCTTT.

This clone has a handful of counts. This chain uses TRBV18 with TRBJ1-1; D remains unclear. Per the germline V gene, CDR1 is KGHSH and CDR2 is LQKENI. The V and J ends lost 4 bases and 1 base respectively, with 7 bases between them. CDR3 length: 13 amino acids. The CDR3 bases are TGTGCCAGCTCACGGGGAGAGAACACTGAAGCTTTCTTT. Translated, it gives CASSRGENTEAFF.

The chain links TRBV7-2 to TRBJ2-1, with a tentative D call TRBD2 (6 bases). CDR3 size: 13 residues. Trimming cost V 7 bases and J 8 bases, with 15 bases left between them. Germline V gene sequence: CDR1 SGHTA, CDR2 FQGNSA. The CDR3 DNA is TGTGCCAGCAAGAGCGGGTCAAGGGATGAGCAGTTCTTC. Encoded protein: CASKSGSRDEQFF.

The chain recombines TRBV15 with TRBJ2-3; TRBD1 agrees at 9 bases. This CDR3 spans 16 amino acids. Trimming removed 4 bases from V and 2 bases from J; junction bases left unmatched: 7. Per germline, CDR1 LNHNV and CDR2 YYDKDF (reference sequence). For the CDR3, the DNA is TGTGCCACCAGCAAACCCGGGACAGGGTTCACAGATACGCAGTATTTT. This encodes CATSKPGTGFTDTQYF.

V is TRBV10-3 and J is TRBJ2-1; D might be TRBD2 (6 bases). V lost 2 bases, J lost 4 bases, and 9 bases lay in between. Germline V gene data show CDR1 as ENHRY and CDR2 as SYGVKD. The CDR3 has 14 residues. DNA for the CDR3: TGTGCCATCAGTGAGGGGGGGAGATACAATGAGCAGTTCTTC. Amino acids: CAISEGGRYNEQFF.

This clone has just one count. The V call is TRBV19, the J call TRBJ2-3; 8 bases fit TRBD1. V lost 6 bases, J lost 5 bases, and 7 bases stayed unmatched. CDR1 LNHDA and CDR2 SQIVND come from the germline V gene (reference sequence). The CDR3 spans 14 residues. The CDR3 protein is CASSLGQGEDTQYF. In nucleotides, the CDR3 is TGTGCCAGTAGCCTTGGACAGGGAGAAGATACGCAGTATTTT.

The chain links TRBV7-3 to TRBJ2-2, with 9 bases identical to TRBD2. CDR1 and CDR2 from the germline V gene are SGHTA and FQGTGA. V was clipped by 1 base and J by 1 base; unmatched bases: 1. The CDR3 loop spans 16 amino acids. The CDR3 DNA follows: TGTGCCAGCAGCTTAATGCGGGGGGGGAACACCGGGGAGCTGTTTTTT. It is translated as CASSLMRGGNTGELFF.

This clone was found a few times. The V call is TRBV6-1, the J call TRBJ2-6, with 7 bases fitting TRBD1. Per the germline V gene, CDR1 is MNHNS and CDR2 is SASEGT. The CDR3 runs 15 residues. V trimming: 5 bases; J trimming: 0 bases; junction bases outside the gene matches: 1. The CDR3: CASSWDSSGANVLTF. Written as DNA, the CDR3 is TGTGCCAGCAGTTGGGACAGCTCTGGGGCCAACGTCCTGACTTTC.

Only a few counts were recorded for this clone. The CDR3: CAIRETGDATEAFF. The CDR3 DNA sequence: TGTGCCATCAGGGAGACAGGGGACGCCACTGAAGCTTTCTTT. The chain is built from TRBV6-5 and TRBJ1-1; 8 nucleotides align to TRBD1. The V segment lost 10 bases and the J segment 4 bases; nucleotides outside the gene matches: 11. The CDR3 has 14 residues. Germline values: CDR1 MNHEY, CDR2 SVGAGI.

This sequence joins TRBV6-5 and TRBJ1-5; D is possibly TRBD1 (6 bases). Germline CDR1 is MNHEY and CDR2 is SVGAGI. This CDR3 is 15 amino acids long. V dropped 4 bases and J dropped 7 bases, with 17 bases sitting between them. CDR3 protein: CASSSGTPKSQPQHF. CDR3 DNA: TGTGCCAGCAGTTCGGGGACACCAAAGTCGCAGCCCCAGCATTTT.

This sequence joins TRBV19 and TRBJ2-5; D gene unclear. V was pared by 1 base and J by 0 bases, with 9 bases between. This CDR3 spans 15 amino acids. The germline V gene has CDR1 LNHDA and CDR2 SQIVND (reference sequence). DNA for the CDR3: TGTGCCAGTAGTATAGGTTCAGGTTACCAAGAGACCCAGTACTTC. It codes for CASSIGSGYQETQYF.

The V gene is TRBV6-1, the J gene TRBJ1-5; no clear D. This CDR3 is 14 amino acids long. V lost 7 bases to trimming and J lost 5 bases, with 15 bases between them. Germline V gene data show CDR1 as MNHNS and CDR2 as SASEGT. CDR3 sequence (DNA): TGTGCCAGCACTCCGGTCAGCAGCGATCAGCCCCAGCATTTT. Residues: CASTPVSSDQPQHF.

This chain links TRBV6-1 with TRBJ2-7, with 9 bases that match TRBD1. The CDR3 sequence is 16 residues long. Germline V CDR1 and CDR2: MNHNS, SASEGT. V lost 6 bases, J lost 0 bases, and 9 bases stayed unmatched. CDR3 loop: CASSEYRGPGSYEQYF. The CDR3 DNA follows: TGTGCCAGCAGCGAATACAGGGGGCCCGGCTCCTACGAGCAGTACTTC.

The gene calls are TRBV28 and TRBJ2-7, with D maybe TRBD1 (6 bases). Per germline, CDR1 MDHEN and CDR2 SYDVKM. The CDR3 is made up of 14 amino acids. Between the trimmed V and J ends, which lost 6 bases and 3 bases, there was a span of 15 bases. CDR3 DNA sequence: TGTGCCAGCAGCCTACAGGGTCTCGGCTACGAGCAGTACTTC. Translating it yields CASSLQGLGYEQYF.

The genes are TRBV7-9 and TRBJ2-2; 11 nucleotides line up with TRBD1. The CDR3 length is 18 residues. In germline, CDR1 is SEHNR, CDR2 FQNEAQ (reference sequence). The trim removed 5 bases at V and 4 bases at J, leaving 12 bases unmatched. DNA for the CDR3: TGTGCCAGCAGCAGCCGGACAGGGGGCTTGGAGGTCACCGGGGAGCTGTTTTTT. This sequence encodes CASSSRTGGLEVTGELFF.

The chain recombines TRBV19 with TRBJ2-5; 10 nucleotides line up with TRBD1. Looked up from germline, CDR1 is LNHDA and CDR2 is SQIVND (reference sequence). The CDR3 consists of 19 residues. Trimming took 5 bases from V and 2 from J; bases not matched to a gene: 17. CDR3 DNA sequence: TGTGCCAGTAGTCCCGATCCTCGGGGGGGGGACAGGGGACAAGAGACCCAGTACTTC. It yields the protein CASSPDPRGGDRGQETQYF.

The V and J genes are TRBV6-5 and TRBJ2-7; D is perhaps TRBD1 (6 bases). This CDR3 is 14 amino acids long. V lost 5 bases and J lost 10, with 21 bases in between. Looked up from germline, CDR1 is MNHEY and CDR2 is SVGAGI. The chain's CDR3 is CASSPSPDSTPQYF. Written as DNA, the CDR3 is TGTGCCAGCAGTCCGTCCCCGGACAGTACACCCCAGTACTTC.

This clone was observed a few times. The chain joins TRBV9 to TRBJ2-3, with TRBD1 identical over 8 bases. Losses at the gene ends were 3 bases for V and 0 bases for J; bases not matched to a gene: 9. Per the germline V gene, CDR1 is SGDLS and CDR2 is YYNGEE. CDR3 size: 17 residues. This CDR3 is CASSAFDTGGSTDTQYF. CDR3 nucleotide sequence: TGTGCCAGCAGCGCGTTTGATACAGGGGGTAGCACAGATACGCAGTATTTT. Complete variable domain (other parts from reference TRBV9 and TRBJ2-3): DSGVTQTPKHLITATGQRVTLRCSPRSGDLSVYWYQQSLDQGLQFLIQYYNGEERAKGNILERFSAQQFPDLHSELNLSSLELGDSALYFCASSAFDTGGSTDTQYFGPGTRLTVL.

The CDR3 here is CAISEFRGQVNNQPQHF. In DNA, the CDR3 is TGTGCCATCAGTGAGTTTCGGGGACAGGTTAACAATCAGCCCCAGCATTTT. The chain combines TRBV10-3 with TRBJ1-5; 8 bases are a match to TRBD1. Germline values: CDR1 ENHRY, CDR2 SYGVKD. V lost 1 base and J lost 3; bases outside the gene matches: 8. CDR3 length: 17 amino acids.

The chain links TRBV7-3 to TRBJ2-3; 8 bases are shared with TRBD2. CDR1 is SGHTA and CDR2 is FQGTGA in the germline V gene. CDR3 length: 15 amino acids. J lost 6 bases, V lost 5 bases, and 10 bases had no gene match. The CDR3 reads CASSEIAGQRDTQYF. In DNA, the CDR3 is TGTGCCAGCAGCGAGATAGCGGGGCAACGGGATACGCAGTATTTT.

The chain couples TRBV30 to TRBJ1-4; a possible D gene is TRBD1 (6 bases). Trimming removed 5 bases at V and 0 bases at J, with 13 bases between. The germline gives CDR1 GTSNPN, CDR2 SVGIG (reference sequence). CDR3 length: 15 amino acids. This CDR3 reads CAWGRWGPTNEKLFF. CDR3 in DNA: TGTGCCTGGGGACGGTGGGGGCCAACTAATGAAAAACTGTTTTTT.

This clone was recorded only once. The chain couples TRBV7-3 to TRBJ1-6; D is possibly TRBD1 (6 bases). This CDR3 has 14 amino acids. V lost 2 bases, J lost 6 bases, and 8 bases lay in between. Germline V CDR1 and CDR2: SGHTA, FQGTGA. CDR3 loop: CASSLEQGNSPLHF. The DNA for the CDR3 is TGTGCCAGCAGCTTAGAACAGGGTAATTCACCCCTCCACTTT. Using reference TRBV7-3 and TRBJ1-6 for the parts outside the CDR3, the full variable domain is GAGVSQTPSNKVTEKGKYVELRCDPISGHTALYWYRQSLGQGPEFLIYFQGTGAADDSGLPNDRFFAVRPEGSVSTLKIQRTERGDSAVYLCASSLEQGNSPLHFGNGTRLTVT.

This chain connects TRBV7-9 to TRBJ1-2; no definite D call. V was cut by 5 bases and J by 2 bases, with 9 bases left in between. This CDR3 is 13 amino acids long. In germline, CDR1 is SEHNR, CDR2 FQNEAQ (reference sequence). CDR3 sequence: CASSGLLNYGYTF. CDR3 sequence (DNA): TGTGCCAGCAGCGGACTTCTAAACTATGGCTACACCTTC.

J is TRBJ1-5 and V is TRBV6-4; the D is unclear. Germline V gene lookup returns CDR1 MRHNA and CDR2 SNTAGT. This CDR3 comprises 14 residues. V was trimmed by 0 bases and J by 7 bases, leaving 10 bases between them. In DNA, the CDR3 is TGTGCCAGCAGTGACTCAGACTCTCTGCAGCCCCAGCATTTT. Translating it yields CASSDSDSLQPQHF.

This clone came up a few times. The genes are TRBV27 and TRBJ2-1; perhaps TRBD2 as D (6 bases). Germline V CDR1 and CDR2: MNHEY, SMNVEV (reference sequence). The V end lost 4 bases, the J end lost 7 bases, and 8 bases lay between the germline ends. The CDR3 has 12 residues. CDR3 in amino acids: CASSSTRNEQFF. In nucleotides, the CDR3 is TGTGCCAGCAGTTCGACTAGGAATGAGCAGTTCTTC.